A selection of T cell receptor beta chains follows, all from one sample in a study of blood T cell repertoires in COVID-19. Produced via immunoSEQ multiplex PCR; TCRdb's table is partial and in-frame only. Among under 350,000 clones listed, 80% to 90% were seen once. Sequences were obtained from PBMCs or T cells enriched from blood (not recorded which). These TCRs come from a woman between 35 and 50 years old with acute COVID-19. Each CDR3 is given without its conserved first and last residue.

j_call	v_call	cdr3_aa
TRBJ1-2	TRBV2	ASSVDNRGAGYT
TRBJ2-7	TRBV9	ASSVAPGLAGVYEQY
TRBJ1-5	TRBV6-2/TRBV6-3	ASSHGASNQPQH
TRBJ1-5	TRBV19	ASSIEDRGQPQH
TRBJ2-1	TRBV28	ASTPGGRNEQF
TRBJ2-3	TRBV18	ASSPLRIAGDQSSTDTQY
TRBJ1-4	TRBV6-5	ASSPEAAGEKLF
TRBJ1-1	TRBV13	ASSFGVWGDTEAF
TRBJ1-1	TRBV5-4	ASSLDAMGGREAF
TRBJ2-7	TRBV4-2	ASSQDRQGGRNEQY
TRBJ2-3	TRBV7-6	ASSLTKGLGRTDTQY
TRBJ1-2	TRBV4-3	ASSQDLQGLRSGYT
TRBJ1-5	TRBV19	ASSTGTVNSNQPQH
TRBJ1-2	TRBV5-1	ASRADRGFNYGYT
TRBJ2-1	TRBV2	ASVRGRGYNEQF
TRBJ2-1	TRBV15	ATSRGGRSYNEQF
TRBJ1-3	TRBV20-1	SASWDRSSGNTIY
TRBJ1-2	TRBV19	ASSIVQEVNYGYT
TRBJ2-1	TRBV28	ANRTGSYNEQF
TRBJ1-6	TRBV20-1	SASITDSITLH
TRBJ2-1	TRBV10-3	ATDTGLAGTTSYNEQF
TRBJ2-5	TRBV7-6	ASSPTGGETQY
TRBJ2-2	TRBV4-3	ASSQDSGIGTGELF
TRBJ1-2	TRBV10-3	AISESFTGAYGYT
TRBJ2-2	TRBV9	ASSARTGGGELF
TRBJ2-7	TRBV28	ASSLSASGRREQY
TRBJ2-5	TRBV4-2	ASSHKRGSKETQY
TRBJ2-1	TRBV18	ASSPPRTSMRNEQF
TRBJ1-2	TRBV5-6	ASSLVRQLYGYT
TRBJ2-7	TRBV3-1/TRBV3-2	ASSLRAGTSGITYEQY
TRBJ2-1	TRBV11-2	ASSLGTTSYNEQF
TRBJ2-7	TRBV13	ASSPGDASGYEQY
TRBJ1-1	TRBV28	ASSLPAGYTEAF
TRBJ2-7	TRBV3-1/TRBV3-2	ASSQDSPGEQY
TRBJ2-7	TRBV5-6	ASSFLAGERDEQY
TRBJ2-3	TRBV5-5	ASRLGLAGRTDTQY
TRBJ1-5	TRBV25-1	ASSGSYRGNQPQH
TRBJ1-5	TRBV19	ASSIQGTPSNQPQH
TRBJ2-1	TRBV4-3	ASSQRSAGNNEQF
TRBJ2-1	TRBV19	ASSLRQPNEQF
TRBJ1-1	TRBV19	ASSISEGEAF
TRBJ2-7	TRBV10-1	ASIKGRYYEQY